A single sample is the source of the 22 T cell receptor beta chains below, sequenced in a study of cytomegalovirus exposure and HLA in healthy donors. The study ran its PCR with 60 Vbeta and 13 Jbeta primers. The assay was immunoSEQ multiplex PCR, and TCRdb's table has in-frame clones only and misses some. The sample carries about 120,000 clones, 70% to 80% recorded once. The sample consisted of PBMCs. Receptors originate from a man in his fifties or sixties in good health and CMV-seropositive.

The rearrangement joins TRBV5-1 to TRBJ2-3; TRBD2 agrees at 7 bases. Trimming cost V 3 bases and J 0 bases; bases outside gene matches: 4. This CDR3 contains 15 residues. Germline CDR1 is SGHRS and CDR2 is YFSETQ. In nucleotides, the CDR3 is TGCGCCAGCAGCTCGGGGGGTTCTAGCACAGATACGCAGTATTTT. Its translation: CASSSGGSSTDTQYF.

The V call is TRBV28, the J call TRBJ2-7; D possibly corresponds to TRBD2 (6 bases). Trimming took off 10 bases at V and 7 bases at J, with 17 bases between the two ends. CDR1 and CDR2 (germline): MDHEN, SYDVKM. The CDR3 length is 12 residues. The CDR3 protein is CATGGRGQEQYF. In DNA, the CDR3 is TGTGCCACCGGAGGGCGGGGTCAAGAGCAGTACTTC.

The chain carries TRBV11-3 and TRBJ1-1; D is unclear. CDR3 size: 15 residues. Germline CDR1 is SGHNT and CDR2 is YENEEA. V gave up 3 bases and J gave up 6 bases, with 17 bases separating them. CDR3 coding DNA: TGTGCCAGCAGCTTTTTTGGAGGCGAGGGCGCTGAAGCTTTCTTT. Its protein is CASSFFGGEGAEAFF.

This chain joins TRBV7-9 and TRBJ2-1, with 11 bases matching TRBD2. After removal of 5 bases from V and 2 bases from J, the junction contained 2 bases not matched to a gene. The length of the CDR3 is 15 residues. The germline gives CDR1 SEHNR, CDR2 FQNEAQ (reference sequence). CDR3 protein: CASSMTSGAYNEQFF. DNA of the CDR3: TGTGCCAGCAGCATGACTAGCGGGGCCTACAATGAGCAGTTCTTC.

The V gene is TRBV7-6, the J gene TRBJ2-5; the match to TRBD1 covers 7 bases. The CDR3 loop spans 13 amino acids. In germline, CDR1 is SGHVS, CDR2 FNYEAQ. The V and J ends lost 3 bases and 5 bases, in that order; junction bases with no gene match: 3. CDR3 amino acids: CASSLTGYETQYF. In nucleotides, the CDR3 is TGTGCCAGCAGCTTGACAGGGTACGAGACCCAGTACTTC.

This chain links TRBV7-2 with TRBJ1-3; tentative D call: TRBD1 (5 bases). The CDR3 runs 15 residues. Trimming cost V 1 base and J 3 bases, with 10 bases left between them. The germline V gene encodes CDR1 SGHTA and CDR2 FQGNSA. CDR3 in DNA: TGTGCCAGCAGCTTAGGGGGGGTGAATGGAAACACCATATATTTT. Its translation: CASSLGGVNGNTIYF.

Worth noting for this clone: The junction departs from germline at one end; a sequencing error may be responsible. The rearrangement joins TRBV6-5 to TRBJ1-3; tentative D call: TRBD1 (6 bases). CDR3 size: 15 residues. Germline CDR1 MNHEY, CDR2 SVGAGI. CDR3 loop: CASSYGGYSENTIYF. The CDR3 region has the DNA TGTGCCAGCAGTTACGGGGGCTACTCTGAAAACACCATATATTTT.

The V and J genes are TRBV5-1 and TRBJ2-2, with TRBD2 matching over 10 bases. V shed 1 base and J 4 bases; nucleotides not matched to a gene: 4. The germline V gene has CDR1 SGHRS and CDR2 YFSETQ. This CDR3 region has 16 residues. CDR3: CASSLIVAGGTGELFF. The CDR3 DNA follows: TGCGCCAGCAGCTTGATCGTAGCGGGAGGCACCGGGGAGCTGTTTTTT.

This chain joins TRBV7-2 and TRBJ2-1; 10 bases align to TRBD2. CDR1 and CDR2 (germline): SGHTA, FQGNSA. The CDR3 contains 16 residues. V lost 5 bases and J lost 1; bases outside the gene matches: 5. DNA for the CDR3: TGTGCCAGCAGCCCCCCGGGACTAGCGTCCTACAATGAGCAGTTCTTC. Protein sequence: CASSPPGLASYNEQFF. Based on the CDR3 plus reference TRBV7-2 and TRBJ2-1, the full variable domain is GAGVSQSPSNKVTEKGKDVELRCDPISGHTALYWYRQSLGQGLEFLIYFQGNSAPDKSGLPSDRFSAERTGGSVSTLTIQRTQQEDSAVYLCASSPPGLASYNEQFFGPGTRLTVL.

The rearrangement joins TRBV27 to TRBJ2-5, with D possibly matching TRBD2 (7 bases). Germline assignment: CDR1 MNHEY and CDR2 SMNVEV (reference sequence). The V end lost 6 bases, the J end lost 5 bases, and 19 bases lay between the germline ends. This CDR3 spans 15 amino acids. The CDR3 loop is CASRGIGGRRETQYF. The DNA of the CDR3 is TGTGCCAGCAGGGGGATCGGGGGGCGCAGGGAGACCCAGTACTTC.

The J gene is TRBJ1-1, the V gene TRBV7-2; D not certain. The V gene lost 5 bases and the J gene lost 6 bases, with 10 bases spanning the gap. Germline V lookup: CDR1 SGHTA, CDR2 FQGNSA. The CDR3 is made up of 12 amino acids. As DNA, the CDR3 is TGTGCCAGCAGCGCTGACGGGGCTGAAGCTTTCTTT. It translates to CASSADGAEAFF.

V and J are TRBV2 and TRBJ1-5; D gene uncertain. CDR3 length: 14 residues. Per the germline V gene, CDR1 is SNHLY and CDR2 is FYNNEI. Deletions cut 6 bases from V and 3 bases from J, with 12 bases between. Here the CDR3 reads CASRPGSLNQPQHF. Here the CDR3 DNA reads TGTGCCAGCAGGCCCGGGTCCCTCAATCAGCCCCAGCATTTT. Together with reference TRBV2 and TRBJ1-5, the CDR3 gives the full variable domain: EPEVTQTPSHQVTQMGQEVILRCVPISNHLYFYWYRQILGQKVEFLVSFYNNEISEKSEIFDDQFSVERPDGSNFTLKIRSTKLEDSAMYFCASRPGSLNQPQHFGDGTRLSIL.

The CDR3 loop is CASSLNRRSGELFF. For the CDR3, the DNA is TGTGCCAGCAGTTTAAACCGGAGGTCCGGGGAGCTGTTTTTT. The rearrangement links TRBV28 to TRBJ2-2, with D perhaps TRBD2 (5 bases). Germline V gene lookup returns CDR1 MDHEN and CDR2 SYDVKM. Trimming left V 2 bases short and J 6 bases short, with 10 bases between. The CDR3 is 14 amino acids.

This clone was found once. Mismatch with germline at one junction end may stem from a read error. V and J are TRBV7-9 and TRBJ1-1, with 9 positions matching TRBD1. The CDR3 is 15 amino acids. Germline V gene sequence: CDR1 SEHNR, CDR2 FQNEAQ (reference sequence). Here the CDR3 DNA reads TGTGCCAGCAGCTCCACCGGGACAGGGCCATTGGCGGGCATCTTT. It translates to CASSSTGTGPLAGIF.

The CDR3 protein is CASSPLSGRETQYF. CDR3 nucleotide sequence: TGTGCCAGCTCACCCCTTAGCGGGAGAGAGACCCAGTACTTC. This rearrangement joins TRBV18 to TRBJ2-5; 9 bases fit TRBD2. The CDR3 spans 14 residues. J lost 4 bases, V lost 3 bases, and 3 bases had no gene match. Germline V gene data show CDR1 as KGHSH and CDR2 as LQKENI.

The chain employs TRBV7-9 and TRBJ2-5; unclear D gene. Gene TRBJ2-7 matches the end of the DNA better, so the J call may be wrong. The V gene's germline CDR1 is SEHNR and CDR2 FQNEAQ (reference sequence). CDR3 length equals 15 residues. The CDR3 DNA follows: TGTGCCAGCAGCTTCACACAGCCCACAACCTACGAGCAGTACTTC. Its protein product is CASSFTQPTTYEQYF.

This chain connects TRBV28 to TRBJ2-7; a weak D match, TRBD1 (5 bases). This CDR3 has 15 residues. Trimming removed 2 bases at V and 2 bases at J, with 13 bases between. Per the germline V gene, CDR1 is MDHEN and CDR2 is SYDVKM. The CDR3 region is CASSLGVRATYEQYF. DNA of the CDR3: TGTGCCAGCAGTTTAGGAGTCAGGGCAACCTACGAGCAGTACTTC.

V usage is TRBV6-6 and J usage is TRBJ2-7, with TRBD2 as a possible D gene (5 bases). The germline gives CDR1 MNHNY, CDR2 SVGAGI (reference sequence). Trimming shortened V by 0 bases and J by 7 bases, and 13 bases separated the two germline ends. The CDR3 spans 14 residues. The DNA of the CDR3 is TGTGCCAGCAGTTACTCGGACTCCCTGGAAGAGCAGTACTTC. Amino acids: CASSYSDSLEEQYF.

DNA for the CDR3: TGTGCCAGCAGCACCTACACAGATACGCAGTATTTT. Translating it yields CASSTYTDTQYF. The chain joins TRBV7-2 to TRBJ2-3; the D is unclear. V lost 5 bases and J lost 2, with 5 bases in between. CDR3 length: 12 residues. Germline-derived CDR1 and CDR2 are SGHTA and FQGNSA.

A few counts support this clone. V and J are TRBV25-1 and TRBJ2-1; TRBD2 might be the D (6 bases). Looked up from germline, CDR1 is MGHDK and CDR2 is SYGVNS. The CDR3 contains 10 residues. Trimming stripped 6 bases from V and 14 bases from J, with 11 bases between. Here the CDR3 reads CASRGGREFF. The CDR3 DNA is TGTGCCAGCAGAGGAGGGAGAGAGTTCTTC. The complete variable domain, with remaining parts taken from reference TRBV25-1 and TRBJ2-1, reads EADIYQTPRYLVIGTGKKITLECSQTMGHDKMYWYQQDPGMELHLIHYSYGVNSTEKGDLSSESTVSRIRTEHFPLTLESARPSHTSQYLCASRGGREFFGPGTRLTVL.

This clone has only a few counts. The chain employs TRBV2 and TRBJ2-1; D is perhaps TRBD2 (6 bases). Germline CDR1 reads SNHLY; CDR2 reads FYNNEI. Trimming cost V 6 bases and J 2 bases, with 17 bases left between them. The CDR3 length is 16 residues. The CDR3 DNA reads as TGTGCCAGCAGACGGGACTTCCCCAGCCCCTACAATGAGCAGTTCTTC. Protein: CASRRDFPSPYNEQFF.

The genes are TRBV7-9 and TRBJ2-3, with 12 nucleotides matching TRBD2. The V gene's germline CDR1 is SEHNR and CDR2 FQNEAQ (reference sequence). V shed 6 bases and J 2 bases; nucleotides not matched to a gene: 9. The CDR3 runs to 17 residues. CDR3 in amino acids: CASRGLAGGRHTDTQYF. The DNA of the CDR3 is TGTGCCAGCAGGGGGCTAGCGGGGGGGCGACACACAGATACGCAGTATTTT.